Listed below are T cell receptor beta chains from one sample, sequenced in a study of shared clonotypes between healthy human individuals. Generated by immunoSEQ multiplex PCR, the TCRdb table keeps only in-frame clones and is missing some. In the table there are 650,000 to 750,000 clones, 72% of which are singletons. The specimen was memory CD4+ T cells sorted from blood. These receptor sequences come from a woman between 25 and 40 years old in good health. The CDR3 runs from the conserved cysteine through the conserved F or W. Clone size is given for some rows only: seen once, a few or many times, or a class if the clone is expanded.

V gene,clone size,J gene,CDR3 protein
TRBV18,.,TRBJ1-4,CASSHTQGLNEKLFF
TRBV20-1,.,TRBJ2-5,CSAGFVETQYF
TRBV5-5,.,TRBJ2-7,CASSLATNYEQYF
TRBV5-5,.,TRBJ2-5,CASSAWETQYF
TRBV18,.,TRBJ1-4,CASLSIESEKKLFF
TRBV28,.,TRBJ2-7,CASSPQTSGIPYEQYF
TRBV18,.,TRBJ2-2,CASFQGYTGELFF
TRBV5-6,.,TRBJ2-3,CASSNRISTDTQYF
TRBV19,.,TRBJ2-7,CASSRQFTYEQYF
TRBV7-2,.,TRBJ2-7,CASSRGGAGAYEQYF
TRBV5-1,few,TRBJ1-2,CASSTESADYGYTF
TRBV7-9,.,TRBJ1-3,CASSLRGTTSGNTIYF
TRBV18,.,TRBJ1-1,CASSPSGQQANTEAFF
TRBV6-6,.,TRBJ1-4,CASSRTYEKLFF
TRBV6-5,.,TRBJ1-3,CASSSGTASNTIYF
TRBV9,.,TRBJ2-2,CASSVGRARGRGGGELFF